This TCR beta chain was found in a study of blood T cell repertoires in COVID-19. Using immunoSEQ multiplex PCR, the repertoire was profiled, and TCRdb retains in-frame clones only, with some absent. The sample shows around 55,000 clones, around 85% of them seen only once. CDR3 length: 15 amino acids. V gave up 2 bases and J gave up 6 bases; unmatched junction bases: 6. Germline CDR1 reads MNHEY; CDR2 reads SVGAGI. The gene calls are TRBV6-5 and TRBJ2-1; TRBD2 matches at 8 bases. The origin of this receptor is a human donor in a cohort sampled during active COVID-19. The sample comprised peripheral blood. CDR3 sequence: CASSYSGSAGNEQFF. The CDR3 bases are TGTGCCAGCAGTTACAGCGGGAGTGCAGGCAATGAGCAGTTCTTC.